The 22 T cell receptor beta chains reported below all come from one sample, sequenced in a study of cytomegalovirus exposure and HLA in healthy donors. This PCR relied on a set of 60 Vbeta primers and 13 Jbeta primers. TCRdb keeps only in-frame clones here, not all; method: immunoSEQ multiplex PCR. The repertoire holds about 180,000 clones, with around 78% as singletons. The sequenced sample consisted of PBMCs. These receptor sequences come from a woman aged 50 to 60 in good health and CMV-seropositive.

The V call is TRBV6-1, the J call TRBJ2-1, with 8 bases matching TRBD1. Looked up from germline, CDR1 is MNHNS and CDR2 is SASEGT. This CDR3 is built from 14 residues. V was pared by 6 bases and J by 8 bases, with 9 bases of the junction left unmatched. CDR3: CASRTEQGAYEQFF. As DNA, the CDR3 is TGTGCCAGCAGGACGGAGCAGGGGGCCTATGAGCAGTTCTTC.

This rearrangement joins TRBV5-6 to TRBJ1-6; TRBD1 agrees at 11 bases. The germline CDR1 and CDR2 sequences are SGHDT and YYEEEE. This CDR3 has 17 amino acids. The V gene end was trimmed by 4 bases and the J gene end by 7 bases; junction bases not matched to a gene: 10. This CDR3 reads CASSVSSGTGGNSPLHF. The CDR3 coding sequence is TGTGCCAGCAGCGTATCTTCCGGGACAGGGGGGAATTCACCCCTCCACTTT.

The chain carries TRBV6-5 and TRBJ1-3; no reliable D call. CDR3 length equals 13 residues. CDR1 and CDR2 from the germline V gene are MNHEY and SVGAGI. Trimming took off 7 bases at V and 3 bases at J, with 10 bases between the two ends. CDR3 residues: CASKVRGGNTIYF. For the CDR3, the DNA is TGTGCCAGCAAAGTTCGAGGTGGAAACACCATATATTTT.

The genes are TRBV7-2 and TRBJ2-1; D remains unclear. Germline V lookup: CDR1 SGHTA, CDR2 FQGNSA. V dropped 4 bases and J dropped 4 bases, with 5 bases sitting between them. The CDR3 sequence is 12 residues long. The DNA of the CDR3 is TGTGCCAGCAGCTCCCCATACAATGAGCAGTTCTTC. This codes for CASSSPYNEQFF.

CDR3 loop: CASRDRGGGNEQFF. CDR3 bases: TGTGCCAGTAGGGACAGGGGTGGAGGAAATGAGCAGTTCTTC. This rearrangement joins TRBV6-1 to TRBJ2-1; 10 bases match TRBD1. Losses at the gene ends were 9 bases for V and 7 bases for J; bases not matched to a gene: 9. CDR1 is MNHNS and CDR2 is SASEGT in the germline V gene. The CDR3 loop spans 14 amino acids.

The CDR3: CASSSVGGNDETQYF. CDR3 nucleotide sequence: TGTGCCAGCAGCTCCGTCGGGGGAAACGACGAGACCCAGTACTTC. The chain has TRBV11-2 and TRBJ2-5, with D tentatively TRBD2 (6 bases). Trimming removed 4 bases from V and 5 bases from J, with 17 bases in between. CDR3 size: 15 residues. Germline loops: CDR1 SGHAT, CDR2 FQNNGV.

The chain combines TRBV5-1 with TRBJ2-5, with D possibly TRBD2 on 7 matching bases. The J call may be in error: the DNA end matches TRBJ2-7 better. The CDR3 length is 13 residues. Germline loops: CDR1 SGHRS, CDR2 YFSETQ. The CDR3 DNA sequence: TGCGCCAGCAGCTTTAGGGGGGGTTACGAGCAGTACTTC. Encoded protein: CASSFRGGYEQYF.

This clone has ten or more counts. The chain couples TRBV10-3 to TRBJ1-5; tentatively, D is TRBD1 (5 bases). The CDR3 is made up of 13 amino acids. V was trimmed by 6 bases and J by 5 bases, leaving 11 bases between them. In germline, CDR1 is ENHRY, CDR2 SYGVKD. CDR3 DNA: TGTGCCATCAGAGACAGTCTGGATCAGCCCCAGCATTTT. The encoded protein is CAIRDSLDQPQHF.

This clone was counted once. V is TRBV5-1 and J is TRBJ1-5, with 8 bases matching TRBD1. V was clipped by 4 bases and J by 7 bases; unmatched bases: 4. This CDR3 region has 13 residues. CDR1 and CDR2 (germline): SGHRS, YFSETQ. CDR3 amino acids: CASSQGAKQPQHF. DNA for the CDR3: TGCGCCAGCAGCCAGGGGGCGAAACAGCCCCAGCATTTT.

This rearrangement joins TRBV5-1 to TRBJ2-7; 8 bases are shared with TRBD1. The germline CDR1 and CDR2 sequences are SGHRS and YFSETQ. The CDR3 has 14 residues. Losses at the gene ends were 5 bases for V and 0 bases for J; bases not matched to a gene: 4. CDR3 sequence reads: CASSQQGGSYEQYF. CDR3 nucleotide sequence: TGCGCCAGCAGTCAACAGGGGGGCTCCTACGAGCAGTACTTC.

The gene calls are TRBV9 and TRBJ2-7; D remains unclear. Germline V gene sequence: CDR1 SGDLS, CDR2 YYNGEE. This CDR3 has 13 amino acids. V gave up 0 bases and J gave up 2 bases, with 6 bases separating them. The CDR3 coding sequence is TGTGCCAGCAGCGTAGGAGGCACCTACGAGCAGTACTTC. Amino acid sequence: CASSVGGTYEQYF. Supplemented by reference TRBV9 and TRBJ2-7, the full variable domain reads DSGVTQTPKHLITATGQRVTLRCSPRSGDLSVYWYQQSLDQGLQFLIQYYNGEERAKGNILERFSAQQFPDLHSELNLSSLELGDSALYFCASSVGGTYEQYFGPGTRLTVT.

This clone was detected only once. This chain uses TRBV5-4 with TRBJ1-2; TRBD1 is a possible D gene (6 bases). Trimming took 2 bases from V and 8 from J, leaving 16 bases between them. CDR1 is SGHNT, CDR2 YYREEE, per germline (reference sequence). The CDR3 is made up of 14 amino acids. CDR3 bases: TGTGCCAGCAGCTTATCCGGGGGAGGGGGGGGCTACACCTTC. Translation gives CASSLSGGGGGYTF.

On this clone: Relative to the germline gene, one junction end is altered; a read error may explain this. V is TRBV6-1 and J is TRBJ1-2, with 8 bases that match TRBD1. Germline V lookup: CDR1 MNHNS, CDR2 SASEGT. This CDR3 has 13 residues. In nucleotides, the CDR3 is TGTGCCAGCAGTGAACTAGCCGGGACAGGTCTTTTCTTC. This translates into CASSELAGTGLFF.

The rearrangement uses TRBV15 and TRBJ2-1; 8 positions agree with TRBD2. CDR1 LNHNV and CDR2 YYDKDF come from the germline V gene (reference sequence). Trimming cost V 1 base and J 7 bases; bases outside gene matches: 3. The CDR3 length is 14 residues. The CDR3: CATSRAGGRNEQFF. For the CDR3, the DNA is TGTGCCACCAGCAGAGCGGGGGGGAGGAATGAGCAGTTCTTC.

The CDR3 nucleotides read TGTGCCAGCTGGCCGGGGGGAGGCAATGAAAAACTGTTTTTT. Residues: CASWPGGGNEKLFF. The genes are TRBV2 and TRBJ1-4; perhaps TRBD1 as D (5 bases). CDR1 and CDR2 from the germline V gene are SNHLY and FYNNEI. Trimming shortened V by 8 bases and J by 5 bases, and 15 bases separated the two germline ends. The CDR3 totals 14 residues.

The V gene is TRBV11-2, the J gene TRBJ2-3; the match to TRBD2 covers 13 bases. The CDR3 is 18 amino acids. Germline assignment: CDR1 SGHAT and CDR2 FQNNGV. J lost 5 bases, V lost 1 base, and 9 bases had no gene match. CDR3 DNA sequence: TGTGCCAGCAGCTTAGGCCGACTAGCGGGGGGCCGTGTAGATACGCAGTATTTT. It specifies CASSLGRLAGGRVDTQYF.

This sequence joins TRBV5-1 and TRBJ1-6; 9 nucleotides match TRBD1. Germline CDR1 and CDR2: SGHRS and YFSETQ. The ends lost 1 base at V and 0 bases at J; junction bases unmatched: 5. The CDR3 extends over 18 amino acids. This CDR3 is CASSLRQGEDSYNSPLHF. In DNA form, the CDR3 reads TGCGCCAGCAGCTTGAGACAGGGGGAGGACTCCTATAATTCACCCCTCCACTTT.

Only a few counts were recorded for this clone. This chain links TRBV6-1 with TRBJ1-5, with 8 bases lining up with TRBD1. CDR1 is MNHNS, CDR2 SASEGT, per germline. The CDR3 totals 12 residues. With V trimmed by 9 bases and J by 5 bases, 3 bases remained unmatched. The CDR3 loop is CASLTGDQPQHF. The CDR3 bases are TGTGCCAGTTTGACAGGGGATCAGCCCCAGCATTTT.

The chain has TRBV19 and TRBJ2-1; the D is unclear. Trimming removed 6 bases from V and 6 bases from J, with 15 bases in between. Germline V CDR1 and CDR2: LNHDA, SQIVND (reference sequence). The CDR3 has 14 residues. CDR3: CASSAPIRSNEQFF. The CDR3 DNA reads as TGTGCCAGTAGCGCCCCCATAAGGAGCAATGAGCAGTTCTTC.

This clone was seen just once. In nucleotides, the CDR3 is TGTGCCAGTAGCGGCAGTCCGGGACAGGGGGCGAAGTACGAGCAGTACTTC. Protein: CASSGSPGQGAKYEQYF. J is TRBJ2-7 and V is TRBV19; 12 nucleotides align to TRBD1. V lost 6 bases, J lost 4 bases, and 13 bases stayed unmatched. There are 17 residues in the CDR3. Germline V gene sequence: CDR1 LNHDA, CDR2 SQIVND (reference sequence).

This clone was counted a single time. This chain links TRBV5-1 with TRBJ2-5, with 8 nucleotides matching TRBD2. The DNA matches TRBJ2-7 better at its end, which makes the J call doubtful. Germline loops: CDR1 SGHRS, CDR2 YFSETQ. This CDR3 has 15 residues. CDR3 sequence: CASRVAVAGTYEQYF. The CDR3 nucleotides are TGCGCCAGCAGGGTAGCGGTAGCGGGGACCTACGAGCAGTACTTC.

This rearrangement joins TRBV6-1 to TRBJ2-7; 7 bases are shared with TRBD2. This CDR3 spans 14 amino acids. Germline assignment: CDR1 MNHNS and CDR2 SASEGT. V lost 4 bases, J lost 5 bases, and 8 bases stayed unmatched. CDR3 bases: TGTGCCAGCAGTGCCCGATTCGGGGGGAACGAGCAGTACTTC. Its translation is CASSARFGGNEQYF.